Listed below are T cell receptor beta chains from one sample, sequenced in a study of T cells in localized non-small cell lung cancer. Some clones are missing from TCRdb's copy, which holds only in-frame ones; the method was immunoSEQ multiplex PCR. The table lists approximately 89,000 clones, around 81% of them singletons, with roughly a fifth in the top ten. The sequenced sample was PBMCs, obtained before any cancer treatment. All receptors come from a man aged 40-75 years with stage II squamous cell lung carcinoma. The CDR3 runs from the conserved cysteine through the conserved F or W. The D gene is left open where the match is weak. The listing skips clone size in some rows; elsewhere it reads once, few, many or a size class.

D gene: -; J gene: TRBJ1-2; clone size: -; V gene: TRBV2; CDR3 protein: CASSPRTTNYGYTF; CDR3 DNA: TGTGCCAGCAGTCCTCGGACCACTAACTATGGCTACACCTTC
D gene: TRBD2; J gene: TRBJ2-7; clone size: -; V gene: TRBV4-1; CDR3 protein: CASSPRPLTSGGSYEQYF; CDR3 DNA: TGCGCCAGCAGCCCCAGGCCCCTTACTAGCGGGGGCTCCTACGAGCAGTACTTC
D gene: -; J gene: TRBJ2-5; clone size: -; V gene: TRBV4-1; CDR3 protein: CASRPDSSIQETQYF; CDR3 DNA: TGCGCCAGCAGACCTGACAGTTCTATCCAAGAGACCCAGTACTTC
D gene: -; J gene: TRBJ2-1; clone size: -; V gene: TRBV7-8; CDR3 protein: CASSFLGGLKFF; CDR3 DNA: TGTGCCAGCAGCTTCCTCGGGGGGCTGAAGTTCTTC
D gene: TRBD1; J gene: TRBJ2-1; clone size: -; V gene: TRBV6-6; CDR3 protein: CASSRQGRNEQFF; CDR3 DNA: TGTGCCAGCTCCAGACAGGGGCGGAATGAGCAGTTCTTC
D gene: TRBD1; J gene: TRBJ1-5; clone size: -; V gene: TRBV27; CDR3 protein: CASSPTGSSQPQHF; CDR3 DNA: TGTGCCAGCAGTCCGACAGGGAGTAGTCAGCCCCAGCATTTT
D gene: -; J gene: TRBJ2-5; clone size: -; V gene: TRBV7-7; CDR3 protein: CASSSDWGETQYF; CDR3 DNA: TGTGCTAGCAGCTCTGATTGGGGAGAGACCCAGTACTTC
D gene: -; J gene: TRBJ1-1; clone size: few; V gene: TRBV6-5; CDR3 protein: CASSYGDWDTEAFF; CDR3 DNA: TGTGCCAGCAGTTACGGGGATTGGGACACTGAAGCTTTCTTT
D gene: TRBD1; J gene: TRBJ1-4; clone size: -; V gene: TRBV4-2; CDR3 protein: CASSQGQGGEKLFF; CDR3 DNA: TGTGCCAGCAGCCAAGGGCAGGGGGGCGAAAAACTGTTTTTT
D gene: TRBD1; J gene: TRBJ1-1; clone size: few; V gene: TRBV10-3; CDR3 protein: CAISESQGFLSTEAFF; CDR3 DNA: TGTGCCATCAGTGAGTCACAGGGGTTTCTCAGCACTGAAGCTTTCTTT
D gene: -; J gene: TRBJ2-5; clone size: -; V gene: TRBV5-1; CDR3 protein: CASSLAYQETQYF; CDR3 DNA: TGCGCCAGCAGCTTGGCCTACCAAGAGACCCAGTACTTC
D gene: -; J gene: TRBJ2-2; clone size: -; V gene: TRBV7-6; CDR3 protein: CASRPGTTNTGELFF; CDR3 DNA: TGTGCCAGCAGGCCGGGGACCACGAACACCGGGGAGCTGTTTTTT
D gene: TRBD1; J gene: TRBJ2-1; clone size: -; V gene: TRBV6-6; CDR3 protein: CASSGTGLSEQFF; CDR3 DNA: TGTGCCAGCAGCGGGACAGGGTTGAGTGAGCAGTTCTTC
D gene: -; J gene: TRBJ1-6; clone size: -; V gene: TRBV10-3; CDR3 protein: CAISEEDSPLHF; CDR3 DNA: TGTGCCATCAGTGAAGAGGATTCACCCCTCCACTTT
D gene: -; J gene: TRBJ2-1; clone size: -; V gene: TRBV6-1; CDR3 protein: CASSEARGADSSYNEQFF; CDR3 DNA: TGTGCCAGCAGCGAAGCCCGGGGGGCCGACAGCTCCTACAATGAGCAGTTCTTC
D gene: -; J gene: TRBJ2-7; clone size: -; V gene: TRBV5-1; CDR3 protein: CASSAKPGDEQYF; CDR3 DNA: TGCGCCAGCAGCGCGAAACCCGGGGACGAGCAGTACTTC
D gene: TRBD2; J gene: TRBJ2-1; clone size: -; V gene: TRBV30; CDR3 protein: CAWRDRGLAGEYEQFF; CDR3 DNA: TGTGCCTGGAGAGACAGGGGACTAGCGGGAGAATATGAGCAGTTCTTC
D gene: -; J gene: TRBJ1-1; clone size: -; V gene: TRBV28; CDR3 protein: CASSSWGDTEAFF; CDR3 DNA: TGTGCCAGCAGTTCTTGGGGGGACACTGAAGCTTTCTTT
D gene: TRBD1; J gene: TRBJ2-3; clone size: -; V gene: TRBV2; CDR3 protein: CASAGGYSTDTQYF; CDR3 DNA: TGTGCCAGCGCAGGGGGTTATAGCACAGATACGCAGTATTTT
D gene: -; J gene: TRBJ2-1; clone size: -; V gene: TRBV7-3; CDR3 protein: CASSLDLNNEQFF; CDR3 DNA: TGTGCCAGCAGCCTCGACTTGAATAATGAGCAGTTCTTC
D gene: -; J gene: TRBJ2-5; clone size: -; V gene: TRBV5-1; CDR3 protein: CASSPLQETQYF; CDR3 DNA: TGCGCCAGCAGCCCCCTCCAAGAGACCCAGTACTTC
D gene: -; J gene: TRBJ2-7; clone size: -; V gene: TRBV6-5; CDR3 protein: CASSGPVGGEQYF; CDR3 DNA: TGTGCCAGCAGCGGGCCCGTGGGTGGCGAGCAGTACTTC
D gene: -; J gene: TRBJ1-2; clone size: -; V gene: TRBV19; CDR3 protein: CASSIDFRGYTF; CDR3 DNA: TGTGCCAGTAGTATAGATTTTCGCGGCTACACCTTC
D gene: TRBD2; J gene: TRBJ2-1; clone size: -; V gene: TRBV23-1; CDR3 protein: CASSRGTSGTLGEQFF; CDR3 DNA: TGCGCCAGCAGTCGAGGGACTAGCGGGACCTTGGGTGAGCAGTTCTTC
D gene: -; J gene: TRBJ1-1; clone size: -; V gene: TRBV5-1; CDR3 protein: CASSETGNTEAFF; CDR3 DNA: TGCGCCAGCAGCGAGACAGGGAACACTGAAGCTTTCTTT
D gene: -; J gene: TRBJ1-2; clone size: -; V gene: TRBV6-6; CDR3 protein: CASSYSRSDYGYTF; CDR3 DNA: TGTGCCAGCAGTTACTCCCGGTCGGACTATGGCTACACCTTC
D gene: -; J gene: TRBJ2-7; clone size: -; V gene: TRBV11-2; CDR3 protein: CASSLEAGQTTYEQYF; CDR3 DNA: TGTGCCAGCAGCTTAGAGGCTGGGCAAACCACCTACGAGCAGTACTTC
D gene: -; J gene: TRBJ1-1; clone size: -; V gene: TRBV28; CDR3 protein: CASSPRGANTEAFF; CDR3 DNA: TGTGCCAGCAGCCCGAGGGGGGCGAACACTGAAGCTTTCTTT
D gene: -; J gene: TRBJ1-5; clone size: -; V gene: TRBV30; CDR3 protein: CAWSRGQPAQPQHF; CDR3 DNA: TGTGCCTGGAGTAGAGGACAGCCTGCTCAGCCCCAGCATTTT
D gene: TRBD2; J gene: TRBJ2-7; clone size: once; V gene: TRBV19; CDR3 protein: CASSVLAGASYEQYF; CDR3 DNA: TGTGCCAGTAGTGTTCTAGCGGGAGCGTCCTACGAGCAGTACTTC
D gene: -; J gene: TRBJ2-7; clone size: -; V gene: TRBV19; CDR3 protein: CASSIVGGSMSYEQYF; CDR3 DNA: TGTGCCAGTAGTATAGTTGGGGGATCGATGTCCTACGAGCAGTACTTC
D gene: -; J gene: TRBJ2-7; clone size: -; V gene: TRBV6-5; CDR3 protein: CASSYSGQGGDEQYF; CDR3 DNA: TGTGCCAGCAGTTACTCGGGCCAGGGGGGAGACGAGCAGTACTTC
D gene: -; J gene: TRBJ1-1; clone size: -; V gene: TRBV4-2; CDR3 protein: CASSQDLRGEFAEAFF; CDR3 DNA: TGTGCCAGCAGCCAAGATCTCAGGGGCGAGTTCGCTGAAGCTTTCTTT
D gene: TRBD1; J gene: TRBJ2-7; clone size: once; V gene: TRBV28; CDR3 protein: CASSQDRGGEQYF; CDR3 DNA: TGTGCCAGCAGCCAAGACAGGGGAGGCGAGCAGTACTTC
D gene: -; J gene: TRBJ2-5; clone size: -; V gene: TRBV6-1; CDR3 protein: CASSENRAQETQYF; CDR3 DNA: TGTGCCAGCAGTGAGAATCGAGCGCAAGAGACCCAGTACTTC
D gene: TRBD1; J gene: TRBJ1-2; clone size: -; V gene: TRBV4-3; CDR3 protein: CASSQDRAGGYGYTF; CDR3 DNA: TGCGCCAGCAGCCAAGATAGGGCAGGGGGCTATGGCTACACCTTC
D gene: -; J gene: TRBJ1-5; clone size: -; V gene: TRBV6-5; CDR3 protein: CASSYPVGSNQPQHF; CDR3 DNA: TGTGCCAGCAGTTACCCTGTAGGAAGCAATCAGCCCCAGCATTTT
D gene: -; J gene: TRBJ1-5; clone size: -; V gene: TRBV28; CDR3 protein: CASSLGGAGNQPQHF; CDR3 DNA: TGTGCCAGCAGTTTAGGGGGCGCCGGCAATCAGCCCCAGCATTTT
D gene: -; J gene: TRBJ2-1; clone size: -; V gene: TRBV4-2; CDR3 protein: CASSPGAYNEQFF; CDR3 DNA: TGTGCCAGCAGCCCGGGGGCCTACAATGAGCAGTTCTTC
D gene: -; J gene: TRBJ2-4; clone size: -; V gene: TRBV5-1; CDR3 protein: CASTEWRGRENIQYF; CDR3 DNA: TGCGCCAGCACCGAATGGAGGGGGCGCGAAAACATTCAGTACTTC
D gene: -; J gene: TRBJ2-7; clone size: -; V gene: TRBV2; CDR3 protein: CASTPGGTLYEQYF; CDR3 DNA: TGTGCCAGCACCCCGGGTGGGACACTCTACGAGCAGTACTTC
D gene: -; J gene: TRBJ2-7; clone size: once; V gene: TRBV7-6; CDR3 protein: CASSPGGGRYEQYF; CDR3 DNA: TGTGCCAGCAGCCCCGGAGGGGGCCGGTACGAGCAGTACTTC
D gene: TRBD2; J gene: TRBJ2-1; clone size: -; V gene: TRBV27; CDR3 protein: CASTPSPGLADNEQFF; CDR3 DNA: TGTGCCAGCACACCCTCCCCGGGACTAGCTGACAATGAGCAGTTCTTC
D gene: TRBD1; J gene: TRBJ2-2; clone size: -; V gene: TRBV2; CDR3 protein: CASSELQGARGELFF; CDR3 DNA: TGTGCCAGCAGTGAATTACAGGGGGCGCGCGGGGAGCTGTTTTTT
D gene: TRBD1; J gene: TRBJ2-7; clone size: -; V gene: TRBV6-1; CDR3 protein: CASSEGPGQGSSYEQYF; CDR3 DNA: TGTGCCAGCAGTGAAGGACCGGGACAGGGTAGCTCCTACGAGCAGTACTTC
D gene: TRBD2; J gene: TRBJ2-5; clone size: -; V gene: TRBV7-8; CDR3 protein: CASSPEALAGVGVGKTQYF; CDR3 DNA: TGTGCCAGCAGCCCGGAGGCCCTAGCGGGAGTGGGGGTCGGCAAGACCCAGTACTTC
D gene: -; J gene: TRBJ1-1; clone size: -; V gene: TRBV5-5; CDR3 protein: CASSFGSFAEAFF; CDR3 DNA: TGTGCCAGCAGCTTTGGTAGTTTCGCTGAAGCTTTCTTT
D gene: -; J gene: TRBJ2-6; clone size: -; V gene: TRBV10-3; CDR3 protein: CAISGLSGANVLTF; CDR3 DNA: TGTGCCATCAGTGGGCTCTCTGGGGCCAACGTCCTGACTTTC
D gene: -; J gene: TRBJ2-1; clone size: -; V gene: TRBV30; CDR3 protein: CAWGIRNYNEQFF; CDR3 DNA: TGTGCCTGGGGGATTAGGAACTACAATGAGCAGTTCTTC
D gene: TRBD1; J gene: TRBJ2-2; clone size: -; V gene: TRBV7-3; CDR3 protein: CASSFGQGNTGELFF; CDR3 DNA: TGTGCCAGCAGTTTTGGACAGGGGAACACCGGGGAGCTGTTTTTT
D gene: TRBD2; J gene: TRBJ2-2; clone size: -; V gene: TRBV6-1; CDR3 protein: CASSEAGGRAVKNTGELFF; CDR3 DNA: TGTGCCAGCAGTGAAGCAGGCGGGAGGGCCGTTAAGAACACCGGGGAGCTGTTTTTT
D gene: -; J gene: TRBJ2-5; clone size: many; V gene: TRBV9; CDR3 protein: CASSVEVGEETQYF; CDR3 DNA: TGTGCCAGCAGCGTAGAGGTAGGGGAAGAGACCCAGTACTTC
D gene: TRBD2; J gene: TRBJ2-2; clone size: -; V gene: TRBV5-1; CDR3 protein: CASGTSGNTGELFF; CDR3 DNA: TGCGCCAGCGGGACTAGCGGGAACACCGGGGAGCTGTTTTTT
D gene: -; J gene: TRBJ1-1; clone size: -; V gene: TRBV20-1; CDR3 protein: CSAPGPTEAFF; CDR3 DNA: TGCAGTGCCCCGGGTCCCACTGAAGCTTTCTTT
D gene: -; J gene: TRBJ1-2; clone size: once; V gene: TRBV29-1; CDR3 protein: CSVQAGEYGYTF; CDR3 DNA: TGCAGCGTTCAAGCAGGGGAATATGGCTACACCTTC
D gene: -; J gene: TRBJ1-2; clone size: -; V gene: TRBV6-1; CDR3 protein: CASSDTNRYYGYTF; CDR3 DNA: TGTGCCAGCAGTGACACGAACAGATACTATGGCTACACCTTC
D gene: -; J gene: TRBJ1-6; clone size: few; V gene: TRBV28; CDR3 protein: CASSLAVSYNSPLHF; CDR3 DNA: TGTGCCAGCAGTTTAGCCGTCTCCTATAATTCACCCCTCCACTTT
D gene: -; J gene: TRBJ1-1; clone size: -; V gene: TRBV11-2; CDR3 protein: CASSLGGGTNTEAFF; CDR3 DNA: TGTGCCAGCAGCTTAGGGGGGGGGACGAACACTGAAGCTTTCTTT
D gene: -; J gene: TRBJ2-7; clone size: -; V gene: TRBV7-3; CDR3 protein: CASSSYAGEQYF; CDR3 DNA: TGTGCCAGCAGCTCCTATGCCGGCGAGCAGTACTTC
D gene: TRBD1; J gene: TRBJ1-3; clone size: -; V gene: TRBV15; CDR3 protein: CATTVTGQGRSGNTIYF; CDR3 DNA: TGTGCCACCACCGTAACAGGACAGGGAAGATCTGGAAACACCATATATTTT